This T cell receptor (beta chain) was identified during a study of tumor and adjacent non-tumor tissue in lung cancer. Overall study context: The patients, roughly eleven men and about 5 women, were about 30 to 85 with stage I to III disease.

This sample's RNA came from whole unsorted tissue. More than 3 cm separated this lung sample from the edge of the tumor. Newly diagnosed lung cancer patients had thoracic surgery in China, August–late 2014, without prior chemotherapy. The library came from three nested PCR rounds adapted from ARM-PCR protocols. TCRdb re-called the multiplex PCR reads through MiXCR, storing one row per CDR3 protein. The table has 60,000 to 90,000 distinct CDR3 sequences, less than 75% seen once. The source is a woman aged 45-60 years with non-small cell lung cancer. The source material was distant non-tumor lung tissue.

CDR3 in amino acids: CVSSLGLAGGPRSYNEQFF. Here the CDR3 DNA reads TGTGTCAGTAGCTTAGGACTAGCGGGAGGACCTAGGTCCTACAATGAGCAGTTCTTC. The rearrangement links TRBV11-3 to TRBJ2-1; 14 bases line up with TRBD2. Germline V lookup: CDR1 SGHNT, CDR2 YENEEA. This CDR3 is 19 amino acids long.